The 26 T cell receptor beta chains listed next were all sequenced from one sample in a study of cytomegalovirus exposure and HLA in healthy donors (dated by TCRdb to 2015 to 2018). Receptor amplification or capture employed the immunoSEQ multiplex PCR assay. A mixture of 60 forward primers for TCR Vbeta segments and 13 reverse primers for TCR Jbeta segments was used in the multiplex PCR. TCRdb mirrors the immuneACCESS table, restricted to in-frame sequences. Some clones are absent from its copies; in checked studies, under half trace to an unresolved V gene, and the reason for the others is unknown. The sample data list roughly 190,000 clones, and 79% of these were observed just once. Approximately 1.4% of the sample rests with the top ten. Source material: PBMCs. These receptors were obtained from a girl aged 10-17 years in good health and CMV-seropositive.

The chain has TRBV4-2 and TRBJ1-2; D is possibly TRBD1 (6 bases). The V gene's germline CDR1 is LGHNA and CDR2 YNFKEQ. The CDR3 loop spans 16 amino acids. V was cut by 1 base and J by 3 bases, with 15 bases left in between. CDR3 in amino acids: CASSQGPRGGYYGYTF. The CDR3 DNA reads TGTGCCAGCAGCCAAGGTCCGAGGGGGGGTTACTATGGCTACACCTTC.

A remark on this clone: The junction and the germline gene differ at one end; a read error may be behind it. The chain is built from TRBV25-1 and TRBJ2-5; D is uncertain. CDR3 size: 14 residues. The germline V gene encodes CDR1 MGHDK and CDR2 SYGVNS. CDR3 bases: TGTGCCAGCAGTGAATATACCCGGAGAGAGTCCCAGTACTTC. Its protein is CASSEYTRRESQYF.

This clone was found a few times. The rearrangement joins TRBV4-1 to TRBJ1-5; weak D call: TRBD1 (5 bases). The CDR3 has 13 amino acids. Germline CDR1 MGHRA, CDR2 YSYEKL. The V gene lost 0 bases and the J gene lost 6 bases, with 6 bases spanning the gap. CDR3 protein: CASSQEGAQPQHF. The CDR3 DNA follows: TGCGCCAGCAGCCAAGAAGGGGCTCAGCCCCAGCATTTT.

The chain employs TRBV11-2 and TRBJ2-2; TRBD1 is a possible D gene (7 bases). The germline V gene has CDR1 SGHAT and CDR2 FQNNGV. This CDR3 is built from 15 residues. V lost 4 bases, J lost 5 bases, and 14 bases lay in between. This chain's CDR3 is CASSSLQGGTGELFF. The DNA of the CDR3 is TGTGCCAGCAGCTCACTGCAGGGGGGAACCGGGGAGCTGTTTTTT.

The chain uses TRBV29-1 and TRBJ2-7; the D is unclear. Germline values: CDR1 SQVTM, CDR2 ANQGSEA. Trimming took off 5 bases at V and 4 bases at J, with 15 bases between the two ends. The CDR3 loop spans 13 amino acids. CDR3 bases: TGCAGCGTTCATGGTTCGAGCCCTTACGAGCAGTACTTC. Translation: CSVHGSSPYEQYF.

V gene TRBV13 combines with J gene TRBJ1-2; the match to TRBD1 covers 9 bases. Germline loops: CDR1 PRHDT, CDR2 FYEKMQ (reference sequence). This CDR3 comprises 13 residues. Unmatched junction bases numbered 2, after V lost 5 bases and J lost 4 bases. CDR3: CASSPDRGYGYTF. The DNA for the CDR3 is TGTGCCAGCAGCCCGGACAGGGGCTATGGCTACACCTTC.

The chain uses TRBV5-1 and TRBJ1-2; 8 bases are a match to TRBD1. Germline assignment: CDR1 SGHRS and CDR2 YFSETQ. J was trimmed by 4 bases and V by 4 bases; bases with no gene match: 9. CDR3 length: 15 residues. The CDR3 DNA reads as TGCGCCAGCAGCCCGAGACAGGGGCCTGGCTATGGCTACACCTTC. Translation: CASSPRQGPGYGYTF.

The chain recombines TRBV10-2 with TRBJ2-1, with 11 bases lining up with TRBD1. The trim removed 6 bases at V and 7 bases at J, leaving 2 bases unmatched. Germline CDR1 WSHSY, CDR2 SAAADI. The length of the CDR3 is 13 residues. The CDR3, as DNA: TGCGCCAGCAGAGGACAGGGGGCGAATGAGCAGTTCTTC. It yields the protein CASRGQGANEQFF.

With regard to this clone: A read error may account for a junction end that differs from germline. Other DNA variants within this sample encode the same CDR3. CDR3 sequence (DNA): TGTGCCAGCAGCTTGGCGGGACAGAAAGCCTTCTTT. Translation: CASSLAGQKAFF. The chain uses TRBV5-4 and TRBJ1-1, with 7 bases that match TRBD1. The length of the CDR3 is 12 residues. From germline, CDR1 is SGHNT and CDR2 YYREEE (reference sequence).

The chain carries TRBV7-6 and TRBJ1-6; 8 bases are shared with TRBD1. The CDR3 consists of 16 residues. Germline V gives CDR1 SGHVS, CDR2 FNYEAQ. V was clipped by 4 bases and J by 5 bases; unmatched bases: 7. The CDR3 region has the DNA TGTGCCAGCAGCTCCTCCCCGGGACAGGATAATTCACCCCTCCACTTT. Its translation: CASSSSPGQDNSPLHF.

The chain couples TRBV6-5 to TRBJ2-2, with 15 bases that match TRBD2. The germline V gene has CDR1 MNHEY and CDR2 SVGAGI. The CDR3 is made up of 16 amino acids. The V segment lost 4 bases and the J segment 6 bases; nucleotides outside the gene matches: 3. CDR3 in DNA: TGTGCCAGCAGTTTGGGACTAGCGGGGGGCCCCGGGGAGCTGTTTTTT. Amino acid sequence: CASSLGLAGGPGELFF.

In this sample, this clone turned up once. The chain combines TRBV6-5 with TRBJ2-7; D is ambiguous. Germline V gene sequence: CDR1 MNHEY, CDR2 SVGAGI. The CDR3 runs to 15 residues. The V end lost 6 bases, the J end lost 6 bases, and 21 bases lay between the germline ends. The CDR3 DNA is TGTGCCAGCAGCCATACTCTGGAAACATCGGGCGAGCAGTACTTC. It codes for CASSHTLETSGEQYF.

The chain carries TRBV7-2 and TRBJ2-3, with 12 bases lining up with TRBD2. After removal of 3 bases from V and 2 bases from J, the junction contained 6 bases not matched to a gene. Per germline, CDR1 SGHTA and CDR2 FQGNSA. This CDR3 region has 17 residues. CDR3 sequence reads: CASSFMTSGRATDTQYF. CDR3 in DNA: TGTGCCAGCAGCTTTATGACTAGCGGGAGAGCCACAGATACGCAGTATTTT.

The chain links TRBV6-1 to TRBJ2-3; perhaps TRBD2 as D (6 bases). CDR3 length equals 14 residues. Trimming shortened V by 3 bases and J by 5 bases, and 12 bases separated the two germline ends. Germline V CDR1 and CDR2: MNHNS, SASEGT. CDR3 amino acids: CASSDFTGGDTQYF. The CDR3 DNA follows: TGTGCCAGCAGTGACTTCACCGGGGGAGATACGCAGTATTTT.

The CDR3 coding sequence is TGCGCCAGCAGCTGGACTAGCGGGGGGTACAATGAGCAGTTCTTC. It codes for CASSWTSGGYNEQFF. The chain recombines TRBV5-1 with TRBJ2-1; 14 bases map to TRBD2. J was trimmed by 4 bases and V by 3 bases; bases with no gene match: 0. Germline V gene lookup returns CDR1 SGHRS and CDR2 YFSETQ. The CDR3 has 15 amino acids.

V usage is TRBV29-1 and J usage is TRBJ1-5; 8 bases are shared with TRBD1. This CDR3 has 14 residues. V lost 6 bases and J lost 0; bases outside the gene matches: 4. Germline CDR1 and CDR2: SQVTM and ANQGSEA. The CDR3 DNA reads TGCAGCGTCGCGGGACAGGATAGCAATCAGCCCCAGCATTTT. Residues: CSVAGQDSNQPQHF.

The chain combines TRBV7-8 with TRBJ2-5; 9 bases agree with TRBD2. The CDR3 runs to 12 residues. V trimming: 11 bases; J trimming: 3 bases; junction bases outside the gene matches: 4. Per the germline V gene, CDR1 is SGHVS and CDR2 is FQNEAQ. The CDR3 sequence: CAGRGGEETQYF. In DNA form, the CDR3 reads TGTGCCGGGCGGGGGGGGGAAGAGACCCAGTACTTC.

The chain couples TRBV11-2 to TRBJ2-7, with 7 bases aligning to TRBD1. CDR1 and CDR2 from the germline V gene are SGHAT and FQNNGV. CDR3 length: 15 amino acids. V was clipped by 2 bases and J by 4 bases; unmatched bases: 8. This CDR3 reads CASSLTRTGRYEQYF. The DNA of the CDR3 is TGTGCCAGCAGCTTAACACGGACAGGACGATACGAGCAGTACTTC.

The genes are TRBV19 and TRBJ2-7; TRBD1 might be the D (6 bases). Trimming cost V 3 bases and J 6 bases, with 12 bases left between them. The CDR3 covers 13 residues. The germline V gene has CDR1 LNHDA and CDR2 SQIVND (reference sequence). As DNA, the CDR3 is TGTGCCAGTAGTATCACCGAAGGGGGCGAGCAGTACTTC. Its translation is CASSITEGGEQYF.

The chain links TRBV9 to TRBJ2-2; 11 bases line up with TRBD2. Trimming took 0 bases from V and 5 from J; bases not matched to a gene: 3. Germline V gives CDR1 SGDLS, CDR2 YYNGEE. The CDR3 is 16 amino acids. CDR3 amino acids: CASSVVSSGGTGELFF. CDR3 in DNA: TGTGCCAGCAGCGTAGTGTCTAGCGGGGGGACCGGGGAGCTGTTTTTT.

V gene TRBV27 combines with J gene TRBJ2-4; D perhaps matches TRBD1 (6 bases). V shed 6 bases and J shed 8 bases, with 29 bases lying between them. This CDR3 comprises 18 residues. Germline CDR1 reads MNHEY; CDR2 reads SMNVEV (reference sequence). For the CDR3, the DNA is TGTGCCAGCAGAAGAGGCGTTGGGGGCGATACCCGGTTTTACATTCAGTACTTC. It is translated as CASRRGVGGDTRFYIQYF.

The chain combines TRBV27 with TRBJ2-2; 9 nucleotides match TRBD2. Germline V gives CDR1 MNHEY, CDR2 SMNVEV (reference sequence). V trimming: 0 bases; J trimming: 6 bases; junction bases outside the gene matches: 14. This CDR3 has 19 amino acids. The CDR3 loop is CASSLSRLAGPYRAGELFF. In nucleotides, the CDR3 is TGTGCCAGCAGTTTATCGAGGCTAGCGGGGCCCTATAGGGCCGGGGAGCTGTTTTTT.

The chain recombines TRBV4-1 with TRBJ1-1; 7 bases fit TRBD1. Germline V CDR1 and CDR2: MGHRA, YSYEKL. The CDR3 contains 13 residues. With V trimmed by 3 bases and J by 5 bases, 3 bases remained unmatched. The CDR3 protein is CASSQQGETEAFF. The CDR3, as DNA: TGCGCCAGCAGCCAGCAGGGGGAGACTGAAGCTTTCTTT.

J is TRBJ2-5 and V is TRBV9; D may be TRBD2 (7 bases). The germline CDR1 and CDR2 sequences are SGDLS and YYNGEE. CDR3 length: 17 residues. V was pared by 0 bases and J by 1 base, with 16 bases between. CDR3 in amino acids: CASSVGVGGPGQETQYF. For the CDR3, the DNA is TGTGCCAGCAGCGTAGGGGTGGGGGGGCCGGGCCAAGAGACCCAGTACTTC.

This CDR3 reads CASSPRQSGGYTF. For the CDR3, the DNA is TGTGCCAGTAGTCCCCGACAAAGTGGGGGCTACACCTTC. This rearrangement joins TRBV19 to TRBJ1-2; no reliable D call. Looked up from germline, CDR1 is LNHDA and CDR2 is SQIVND (reference sequence). V lost 5 bases and J lost 8, with 15 bases in between. The CDR3 loop spans 13 amino acids.

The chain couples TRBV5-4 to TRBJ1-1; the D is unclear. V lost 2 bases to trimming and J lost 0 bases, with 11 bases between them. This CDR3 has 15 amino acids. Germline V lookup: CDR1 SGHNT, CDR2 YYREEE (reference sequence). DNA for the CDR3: TGTGCCAGCAGCTTTCCGGGGATCATGAACACTGAAGCTTTCTTT. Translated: CASSFPGIMNTEAFF.